This T cell receptor (beta chain) came from a study of blood T cells in healthy people across ages (dated by TCRdb to between 2014 and 2016). Describing the broader study: In model experiments, template switching captured roughly one uniquely barcoded TCR beta cDNA molecule for every two T cells. To avoid experimental bias, donors of different ages were distributed randomly across sequencing lanes. Donors were grouped into four age groups: young (average 16 years), middle-aged (under 40), aged (over 55) and long-lived (just over 80). Age-related changes in TCR beta repertoire diversity were measured in the study by deep sequencing normalized with unique cDNA molecular identifiers. The study analyzed two additional independent replicas of 1 million unique cDNA reads from the same blood draw for two donors, one aged 18 to 29 and one aged 80 or older.

Ten or more counts support this clonotype. Its antigen remains undetermined. The input lacks base qualities; no much larger clone sits a single base away. Systemically healthy Caucasian individuals from Russia, 39 in total and aged roughly 6 to 100 years, were included as donors. Each donor gave ten milliliters of peripheral blood, collected into EDTA-treated Vacutainer tubes. Ficoll-Paque density-gradient centrifugation was used to isolate PBMCs, with at least 7 million obtained per sample. Trizol reagent was used to extract total RNA from the PBMCs, yielding at least 5 micrograms per sample. Naive CD45RAhigh/CD27high T cell percentages were measured by flow cytometry on a PBMC aliquot from every donor. Receptor libraries were prepared by 5' RACE. Sequencing used an Illumina HiSeq 2500. The second PCR ran for about 6 to 12 cycles and used a J-beta primer mix along with a sample-barcoded 5' primer. Each TCR beta cDNA molecule received a unique molecular identifier from a template-switch 5' adaptor carrying 12 random nucleotides. At least 2.5 million CDR3-containing paired-end reads were obtained from each sample. First-strand cDNA was synthesized from all RNA with the Mint cDNA synthesis kit, primed by a TRBC-specific oligonucleotide. Following uracil-DNA glycosylase treatment, a first 18-cycle PCR with universal primers M1SS and BC2_uni_R was performed on all cDNA. The study's processing was this. For normalization, 1 million high-quality reads were randomly selected from each sample, with every read carrying a distinct molecular identifier. Reads sharing molecular identifiers were discarded rather than binned into consensus sequences. MiTCR, set to a Q25 quality threshold and the strictest error-elimination algorithm, was used for CDR3 identification, clonotype clustering and error correction. A nonparametric unseen species model with Euler transformation was used to estimate a lower bound on total TCR beta diversity. TCRdb cleaned the public reads at Q25 with fastp, built clones with MiXCR and kept in-frame beta chains. Identical CDR3 protein sequences are pooled into one entry, listed with their most common genes and DNA. TCRdb, not the authors, supplied the V and J calls. Counted in this sample were 650,000 to 900,000 distinct CDR3 sequences; about 62% of them appeared once. 25% to 30% of the sample lies in the top ten.

Broader findings and caveats from the paper: Estimates of total diversity based on one million sequenced T cells were regarded as lower bounds and as underestimates. Observed TCR beta diversity per million T cells fell roughly linearly with age, and a significant reduction was already apparent by age roughly 40. A strong correlation was found between observed TCR beta diversity and the percentage of naive T cells measured by flow cytometry. Because donor CMV infection status was unknown, age-related changes in expanded clonotypes were potentially confounded. Conclusive comparison of naive and antigen-experienced compartments was prevented by the profiling of bulk unsorted PBMCs. Compared with the aged group, more naive CD4+ T cells, fewer expanded clones and increased TCR diversity were shown by the long-lived group, suggesting age selection.

V and J lose 3 bases and 5 bases, and a span of 23 bases separates them. Including cysteine and phenylalanine, the CDR3 has 17 amino acids. The sequence is cut down to CDR3 DNA, 51 bases in frame from base 1. Based on the germline V gene (reference sequence), the CDR1 and CDR2 sequences are DFQATT and SNEGSKA. Recombination joined TRBV20-1 with TRBJ2-4; tentative D gene TRBD1, with 5 bases matching. This clonotype was sampled from a man aged 25-45 years in good health. Sequences were obtained from blood. The CDR3 in this case is CSASPQGGFDPQNIQYF. The nucleotide sequence reads TGCAGTGCTAGTCCCCAGGGTGGATTTGATCCCCAAAACATTCAGTACTTC.